The sample holds a few counts of the clone carrying this T cell receptor (beta chain). Its specificity is not known. The source of the sample is a study of post-analysis software for immune sequencing data. The wider study: Relapsing-remitting, secondary progressive and progressive-relapsing forms of multiple sclerosis all featured among disease courses.

Presence of unique molecular identifiers characterized the TCR beta cDNA libraries. TCRdb redid the calling of the PCR reads with MiXCR, one entry per CDR3 protein. This repertoire shows about 620,000 distinct CDR3 sequences, roughly two fifths found once; its top ten account for 1.5% to 2%. V was trimmed by 7 bases and J by 5 bases, leaving 14 bases between them. The CDR3 extends over 13 amino acids. Germline loops: CDR1 ENHRY, CDR2 SYGVKD. Study results and caveats: There were about 5 TRBV segments more frequent in patients than controls, and TRBV5-6, TRBV5-1 and TRBV20-1 were among them.

The clonotype comes from a girl aged 5-17 years with multiple sclerosis. The chain employs TRBV10-3 and TRBJ1-2; tentatively, D is TRBD1 (5 bases). Material: blood. The CDR3 nucleotides are TGTGCCATCAAAACAGGCGATGGATATGGCTACACCTTC. It specifies CAIKTGDGYGYTF.